Sequencing of this T cell receptor (beta chain) was carried out in a study of blood T cell repertoires in COVID-19. Study context: The samples span acute and convalescent COVID-19 from the United States, Italy and Spain.

How the authors handled the data: Cell counts per sample came from amplifying reference gene primers. Profiled with immunoSEQ multiplex PCR; TCRdb holds only in-frame clones, not every one. That table furnishes V, J and clone size, whereas the DNA furnished D and trimming. This repertoire shows about 430,000 clones, 85% to 90% found once; its top ten account for around 1.1%. Recruits, aged about 18 to 95 years, lived in about two dozen US areas. Grouping used clinical history reported by participants in a survey and questionnaire. The CDR3 is 13 amino acids. V lost 4 bases to trimming and J lost 5 bases, with 8 bases between them. The germline CDR1 and CDR2 sequences are ENHRY and SYGVKD.

The sample was PBMCs or T cells enriched from blood (not recorded which). This TCR was sampled from a man aged 25-45 years who had recovered from COVID-19. The chain recombines TRBV10-3 with TRBJ2-2, with no clear D. The CDR3, as DNA: TGTGCCATCAGTGTCGGGTTGACCGGGGAGCTGTTTTTT. This encodes CAISVGLTGELFF.